The rows below give T cell receptor beta chains drawn from one sample of a study of CXCR3 chemokines and chemotherapy response in bladder cancer. One entry per CDR3 protein, called by TCRdb with MiXCR from the PCR reads. The profile shows 8,000 to 10,000 distinct CDR3 sequences, approximately 22% of them singletons. Sampling was carried out from a patient whose treatment included neoadjuvant chemotherapy. These receptors originate from a human donor with bladder cancer that did not respond to neoadjuvant chemotherapy. The CDR3 runs from the conserved cysteine through the conserved F or W. The D gene is left open where the match is weak. Where a row states a size, it is once, few, many or the class of an expanded clone; other rows omit it.

>TRBV18|14|NA|TRBJ1-2|many
CASSPAGGPEGYTF
TGTGCCAGCTCACCAGCTGGGGGGCCGGAAGGCTACACCTTC
>TRBV4-1|15|NA|TRBJ2-1|many
CASSQVQNGGNEQFF
TGCGCCAGCAGCCAAGTTCAAAACGGTGGCAATGAGCAGTTCTTC
>TRBV12-3/TRBV12-4|11|TRBD1|TRBJ1-2|NA
CASMDRGSYTF
TGTGCCAGTATGGACAGGGGGAGCTACACCTTC
>TRBV11-2|15|NA|TRBJ2-3|many
CASSLGGPSTDTQYF
TGTGCCAGCAGCTTGGGCGGGCCTAGCACAGATACGCAGTATTTT
>TRBV4-2|18|TRBD1|TRBJ1-4|NA
CASSQDLDSRGLGEKLFF
TGTGCCAGCAGCCAAGATCTAGATTCCAGGGGGCTTGGTGAAAAACTGTTTTTT
>TRBV18|13|NA|TRBJ2-2|many
CASLSQGLGELFF
TGTGCCAGCCTCTCACAGGGACTCGGGGAGCTGTTTTTT
>TRBV19|13|NA|TRBJ1-2|medium-sized
CASSIQGLYGYTF
TGTGCCAGTAGTATACAGGGCCTCTATGGCTACACCTTC
>TRBV6-5|17|TRBD2|TRBJ2-1|medium-sized
CASSFAPTSGPDNEQFF
TGTGCCAGCAGTTTCGCCCCGACTAGCGGCCCGGACAATGAGCAGTTCTTC
>TRBV20-1|11|NA|TRBJ1-2|many
CSASMIGGYTF
TGCAGTGCTAGTATGATCGGTGGCTACACCTTC
>TRBV6-5|22|NA|TRBJ1-2|NA
CASSYIAGGLWFFGPGGSGYTF
NA